A single sample is the source of the 15 T cell receptor beta chains below, sequenced in a study of T-cell memory formation after mild COVID-19. TCRdb used MiXCR to reprocess the 5' RACE reads, holding one entry per CDR3 protein. The sample includes 540,000 or so distinct CDR3 sequences, roughly 20% of them seen just once. Specimen: PBMCs or a T cell subset sorted from them (not recorded which). The receptor set was obtained from an adult woman who had mild COVID-19 (a few samples of this study predate the infection). Cell type and time point are not known.

This clonotype was seen a handful of times. The genes are TRBV29-1 and TRBJ1-1, with D uncertain. Germline V gene sequence: CDR1 SQVTM, CDR2 ANQGSEA. The germline V and J ends were trimmed by 4 bases and 10 bases, with 7 bases remaining between them. The CDR3 runs to 9 residues. Here the CDR3 reads CSVGGTAFF. The CDR3 coding sequence is TGCAGCGTTGGAGGTACAGCTTTCTTT.

This clonotype has a handful of counts. The V call is TRBV29-1, the J call TRBJ2-7; TRBD1 is a possible D gene (6 bases). The V end was cut by 7 bases, the J end by 3 bases, with 10 bases between. CDR3 size: 11 residues. Germline CDR1 reads SQVTM; CDR2 reads ANQGSEA. This CDR3 reads CSARTVYEQYF. The DNA for the CDR3 is TGCAGCGCCCGGACAGTCTACGAGCAGTACTTC.

The chain links TRBV6-6 to TRBJ1-3, with D unclear. The CDR3 spans 14 residues. Germline CDR1 MNHNY, CDR2 SVGAGI (reference sequence). V was cut by 6 bases and J by 2 bases, with 11 bases left in between. The CDR3 DNA sequence: TGTGCCAGCAGCGCTACGCGAACTGGAAACACCATATATTTT. Amino acids: CASSATRTGNTIYF.

V is TRBV12-3 or TRBV12-4 and J is TRBJ2-4, with D perhaps TRBD1 or TRBD2 (5 bases each). The V gene lost 1 base and the J gene lost 0 bases, with 13 bases spanning the gap. CDR3 length: 17 residues. The CDR3 nucleotides read TGTGCCAGCAGTTTAGGACGGGGACCCTTAGCCAAAAACATTCAGTACTTC. It codes for CASSLGRGPLAKNIQYF.

The V gene is TRBV5-1, the J gene TRBJ2-5; TRBD2 matches at 12 bases. Trimming took 4 bases from V and 1 from J; bases not matched to a gene: 2. The CDR3 consists of 15 residues. The V gene's germline CDR1 is SGHRS and CDR2 YFSETQ. The CDR3, as DNA: TGCGCCAGCAGCACTAGCGGGAGGATCCAAGAGACCCAGTACTTC. Amino acid sequence: CASSTSGRIQETQYF.

This chain uses TRBV12-3 or TRBV12-4 with TRBJ1-1; D remains ambiguous. The V end lost 6 bases, the J end lost 3 bases, and 20 bases lay between the germline ends. CDR3 length equals 16 residues. The chain's CDR3 is CASSNRLGRRDTEAFF. The CDR3 nucleotides read TGTGCCAGCAGCAATCGCCTGGGCAGACGGGACACTGAAGCTTTCTTT.

The chain joins TRBV14 to TRBJ2-1, with D perhaps TRBD2 (6 bases). The CDR3 runs 16 residues. CDR1 and CDR2 (germline): SGHDN, FVKESK. The V gene lost 4 bases and the J gene lost 6 bases, with 19 bases spanning the gap. The CDR3 nucleotides are TGTGCCAGCAGCCCCAACTTTGGGTCGCGGGGCAATGAGCAGTTCTTC. Translation gives CASSPNFGSRGNEQFF.

This clonotype was seen a handful of times. The CDR3, as DNA: TGTGCCACCAGCAGAGAGGGGCACAGACAGGCTCTTTATGGCTACACCTTC. Encoded protein: CATSREGHRQALYGYTF. V and J are TRBV15 and TRBJ1-2; D perhaps matches TRBD1 (6 bases). Germline lookup yields CDR1 LNHNV and CDR2 YYDKDF (reference sequence). Trimming pared 0 bases from V and 5 bases from J, leaving 19 bases between. The CDR3 length is 17 residues.

The chain employs TRBV24-1 and TRBJ2-1; 9 bases agree with TRBD1. CDR1 and CDR2 (germline): KGHDR, SFDVKD. This CDR3 has 14 residues. V was clipped by 3 bases and J by 7 bases; unmatched bases: 3. This chain's CDR3 is CATSDPGTGNEQFF. The CDR3 DNA follows: TGTGCCACCAGTGATCCCGGGACAGGGAATGAGCAGTTCTTC.

This clonotype has more than one count but fewer than ten. The rearrangement uses TRBV24-1 and TRBJ2-1, with D possibly being TRBD1 or TRBD2 (6 bases each). Trimming removed 7 bases at V and 6 bases at J, with 15 bases between. The V gene's germline CDR1 is KGHDR and CDR2 SFDVKD. This CDR3 comprises 14 residues. The CDR3 nucleotides read TGTGCCACCAGAGACGGGAGCAGGGGCAATGAGCAGTTCTTC. Translating gives CATRDGSRGNEQFF.

This clonotype appeared many times. This sequence joins TRBV30 and TRBJ2-3; tentative D call: TRBD1 (5 bases). Germline-derived CDR1 and CDR2 are GTSNPN and SVGIG (reference sequence). The V gene lost 1 base and the J gene lost 3 bases, with 11 bases spanning the gap. This CDR3 is built from 14 residues. CDR3 amino acids: CAWSGWGRTDTQYF. The CDR3 bases are TGTGCCTGGAGTGGTTGGGGCAGGACAGATACGCAGTATTTT.

This clonotype has more than one count but fewer than ten. This chain uses TRBV2 with TRBJ1-5; 10 bases align to TRBD1. The CDR3 contains 14 residues. Germline V CDR1 and CDR2: SNHLY, FYNNEI. Unmatched junction bases numbered 3, after V lost 4 bases and J lost 6 bases. CDR3 nucleotides: TGTGCCAGCAGTGCTAGGACAGGGGGTCAGCCCCAGCATTTT. It codes for CASSARTGGQPQHF.

The chain recombines TRBV12-3 or TRBV12-4 with TRBJ2-5; 7 nucleotides align to TRBD1. The CDR3 covers 15 residues. V shed 3 bases, J shed 3 bases, and the junction held 7 bases outside the gene matches. The CDR3 sequence is CASSFQDRLEETQYF. CDR3 coding DNA: TGTGCCAGCAGTTTCCAGGACAGGCTGGAAGAGACCCAGTACTTC.

The sample holds a few counts of this clonotype. The rearrangement links TRBV5-1 to TRBJ2-1, with TRBD2 as a possible D gene (5 bases). V lost 4 bases, J lost 4 bases, and 12 bases lay in between. Per germline, CDR1 SGHRS and CDR2 YFSETQ. This CDR3 contains 14 residues. The CDR3 DNA reads as TGCGCCAGCAGCGGAGGCGGGCTGTACAATGAGCAGTTCTTC. Translated: CASSGGGLYNEQFF.

The rearrangement links TRBV11-1 to TRBJ2-1, with a possible D match to TRBD2 (6 bases). The V and J ends lost 7 bases and 8 bases respectively, with 12 bases between them. Germline V gives CDR1 SGHAT, CDR2 FQDESV (reference sequence). This CDR3 spans 12 amino acids. CDR3 sequence: CASKRLVDEQFF. In DNA, the CDR3 is TGTGCCAGCAAGAGACTAGTGGATGAGCAGTTCTTC.